The rows below give T cell receptor beta chains drawn from one sample of a study of blood T cells in healthy people across ages. TCRdb fed the 5' RACE reads into MiXCR, producing one record per CDR3 protein. The table records under 950,000 distinct CDR3 sequences, about 20% of them present only once. Sequenced material: blood. Source of these receptors: a man between 65 and 85 years old in good health. Both conserved end residues are part of each CDR3. A D gene is named only where the DNA matches it firmly. Size is omitted from some rows. Given values are once, few, many or a class for expanded clones.

j_call clone_size v_call d_call cdr3_length cdr3_nt cdr3_aa
TRBJ2-5 many TRBV7-9 - 14 TGTGCCAGCAGCTTTGAGCGGATCCAAGAGACCCAGTACTTC CASSFERIQETQYF
TRBJ2-7 - TRBV5-1 - 15 TGCGCCAGCAGTTTAGGCTTAAGCACAGGGAGCGAGCAGTACTTC CASSLGLSTGSEQYF
TRBJ1-1 - TRBV7-2 - 8 TGTGCCAACCAAGAAGCTTTCTTT CANQEAFF
TRBJ1-2 - TRBV30 - 12 TGTGCCTGGAGTGTAGGGCATTATGGCTACACCTTC CAWSVGHYGYTF
TRBJ1-4 few TRBV11-2 - 17 TGTGCCAGCAGCCCCAACCCCGCCGGTGCAACTAATGAAAAACTGTTTTTT CASSPNPAGATNEKLFF
TRBJ2-3 - TRBV29-1 TRBD2 15 TGCAGCGTCGAATTGACTAGCGGGAGGACAGATACGCAGTATTTT CSVELTSGRTDTQYF
TRBJ2-3 - TRBV4-3 - 14 TGCGCCAGCAGCCAAGGTGGGAAGGGGGATACGCAGTATTTT CASSQGGKGDTQYF
TRBJ1-1 many TRBV29-1 - 12 TGCAGCGACTTGACAGGAAACACTGAAGCTTTCTTT CSDLTGNTEAFF
TRBJ1-2 many TRBV24-1 TRBD1 14 TGTGCCACCAGTGACCGTACGACAGGGGGCAGCTACACCTTC CATSDRTTGGSYTF
TRBJ1-1 few TRBV19 - 14 TGTGCCAGTAGCGATTGGGGGCTGAACACTGAAGCTTTCTTT CASSDWGLNTEAFF
TRBJ2-1 few TRBV19 TRBD2 16 TGTGCCAGTACCCCTAGCGGGGCTAGCTCCTACAATGAGCAGTTCTTC CASTPSGASSYNEQFF
TRBJ2-2 - TRBV18 - 13 TGTGCCAGCTCACAGCCGGGGACCGGGGAGCTGTTTTTT CASSQPGTGELFF